The sample holds one count of the clone carrying this TCR beta chain. What it binds is unknown. This specimen comes from a study of T cells in Graves' hyperthyroidism and ophthalmopathy. The study, taken as a whole, reports: Within blood appeared most thyroid clonotypes that had expanded above 0.001. A 13 V-J signature model discriminated ophthalmopathy versus stable hyperthyroidism. The model's output predicted ophthalmopathy at a median of around 6.9 months prior to onset.

V gave up 0 bases and J gave up 5 bases, with 12 bases separating them. Germline lookup yields CDR1 SGHRS and CDR2 YFSETQ. The CDR3 extends over 14 amino acids. The PBMCs were taken from around 9 ml of fresh peripheral blood. TCR beta CDR3 regions were amplified from RNA. HTBI primers were employed in a first-round RT-PCR of the TCR CDR3. MiXCR, run by TCRdb on the multiplex PCR reads, gives a single entry per CDR3 protein. The table shows roughly 640,000 distinct CDR3 sequences, with about a sixth occurring only once. The J gene is TRBJ2-7, the V gene TRBV5-1; D call uncertain. The source of this sequence is a middle-aged woman with Graves' ophthalmopathy. Input material: blood. The CDR3 bases are TGCGCCAGCAGCTTGGGTCCCCAGACCCACGAGCAGTACTTC. Amino acid sequence: CASSLGPQTHEQYF.